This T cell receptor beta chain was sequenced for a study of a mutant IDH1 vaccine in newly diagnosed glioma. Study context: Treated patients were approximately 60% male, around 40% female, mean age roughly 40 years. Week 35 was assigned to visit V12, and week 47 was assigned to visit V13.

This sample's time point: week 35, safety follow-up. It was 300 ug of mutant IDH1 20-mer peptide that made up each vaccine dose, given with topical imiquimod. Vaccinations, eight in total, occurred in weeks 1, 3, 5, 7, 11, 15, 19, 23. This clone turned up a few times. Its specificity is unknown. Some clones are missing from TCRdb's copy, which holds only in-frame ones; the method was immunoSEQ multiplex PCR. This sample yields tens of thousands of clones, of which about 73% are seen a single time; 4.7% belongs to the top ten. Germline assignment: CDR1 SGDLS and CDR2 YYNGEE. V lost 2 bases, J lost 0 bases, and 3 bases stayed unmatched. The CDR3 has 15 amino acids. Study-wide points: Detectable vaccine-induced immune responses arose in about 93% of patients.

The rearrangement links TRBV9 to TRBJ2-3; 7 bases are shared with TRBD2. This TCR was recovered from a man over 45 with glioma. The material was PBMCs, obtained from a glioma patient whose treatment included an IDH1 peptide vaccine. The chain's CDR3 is CASSVLSGSTDTQYF. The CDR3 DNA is TGTGCCAGCAGCGTCCTTAGCGGGAGCACAGATACGCAGTATTTT. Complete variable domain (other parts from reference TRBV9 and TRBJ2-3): DSGVTQTPKHLITATGQRVTLRCSPRSGDLSVYWYQQSLDQGLQFLIQYYNGEERAKGNILERFSAQQFPDLHSELNLSSLELGDSALYFCASSVLSGSTDTQYFGPGTRLTVL.